The rows below give T cell receptor beta chains drawn from one sample of a study of CD8+ T cells in alopecia areata. TCRdb's table, derived via immunoSEQ multiplex PCR, lists solely in-frame clones and lacks some. The sample carries 150,000 to 200,000 clones, about 60% recorded once. Here the sequenced sample was CD8+ T cells sorted from blood, taken at week 24, from a patient treated with tofacitinib. The receptors derive from a human donor with alopecia areata. Both conserved end residues are part of each CDR3. The order of the fields is J gene, CDR3 length, V gene, D gene, clone size, CDR3 protein, CDR3 DNA. D genes are given only for firm matches. Clone size is shown for a subset of rows, as once, few, many or a class of expanded clone.

j_gene: TRBJ2-7; len: 17; v_gene: TRBV30; d_gene: TRBD1; abundance: -; CDR3aa: CAWSLVTGQGSTYEQYF; CDR3nt: TGTGCCTGGAGTCTCGTAACGGGACAGGGGTCCACCTACGAGCAGTACTTC
j_gene: TRBJ2-2; len: 17; v_gene: TRBV4-1; d_gene: -; abundance: -; CDR3aa: CASSQDLLAGNTGELFF; CDR3nt: TGCGCCAGCAGCCAAGATCTTCTCGCAGGAAACACCGGGGAGCTGTTTTTT
j_gene: TRBJ2-7; len: 12; v_gene: TRBV9; d_gene: -; abundance: few; CDR3aa: CASSATPLEQYF; CDR3nt: TGTGCCAGCAGCGCCACACCGCTGGAGCAGTACTTC
j_gene: TRBJ1-3; len: 12; v_gene: TRBV23-1; d_gene: -; abundance: -; CDR3aa: CASSPLGNTIYF; CDR3nt: TGCGCCAGCAGTCCATTGGGAAACACCATATATTTT
j_gene: TRBJ2-5; len: 15; v_gene: TRBV10-3; d_gene: -; abundance: -; CDR3aa: CAISDGLGTQETQYF; CDR3nt: TGTGCCATCAGTGATGGGTTGGGGACTCAAGAGACCCAGTACTTC
j_gene: TRBJ2-7; len: 15; v_gene: TRBV7-9; d_gene: -; abundance: -; CDR3aa: CASSLAHRDAYEQYF; CDR3nt: TGTGCCAGCAGCTTAGCACACAGGGATGCCTACGAGCAGTACTTC
j_gene: TRBJ1-1; len: 16; v_gene: TRBV13; d_gene: -; abundance: -; CDR3aa: CASSQYEGHLNTEAFF; CDR3nt: TGTGCCAGCAGCCAATACGAGGGACACTTGAACACTGAAGCTTTCTTT
j_gene: TRBJ1-1; len: 15; v_gene: TRBV10-3; d_gene: -; abundance: few; CDR3aa: CAISDGAGADTEAFF; CDR3nt: TGTGCCATCAGTGATGGAGCGGGGGCCGACACTGAAGCTTTCTTT
j_gene: TRBJ2-6; len: 14; v_gene: TRBV14; d_gene: -; abundance: -; CDR3aa: CASSLRSGANVLTF; CDR3nt: TGTGCCAGCAGCCTGAGGTCTGGGGCCAACGTCCTGACTTTC
j_gene: TRBJ2-5; len: 17; v_gene: TRBV12-5; d_gene: TRBD2; abundance: -; CDR3aa: CASGLVLAGGHQETQYF; CDR3nt: TGTGCTAGTGGTTTGGTACTAGCGGGGGGTCACCAAGAGACCCAGTACTTC
j_gene: TRBJ2-3; len: 15; v_gene: TRBV27; d_gene: TRBD2; abundance: -; CDR3aa: CASSRGGRQTDTQYF; CDR3nt: TGTGCCAGCAGTCGCGGGGGGCGGCAGACAGATACGCAGTATTTT
j_gene: TRBJ2-5; len: 14; v_gene: TRBV2; d_gene: -; abundance: -; CDR3aa: CASSGAWIQETQYF; CDR3nt: TGTGCCAGCAGTGGGGCCTGGATCCAAGAGACCCAGTACTTC
j_gene: TRBJ2-3; len: 13; v_gene: TRBV2; d_gene: -; abundance: few; CDR3aa: CASSDGGTDTQYF; CDR3nt: TGTGCCAGCAGTGACGGGGGCACAGATACGCAGTATTTT
j_gene: TRBJ2-1; len: 15; v_gene: TRBV27; d_gene: TRBD1; abundance: -; CDR3aa: CASRPGGQGYNEQFF; CDR3nt: TGTGCCAGCAGGCCAGGGGGACAGGGTTACAATGAGCAGTTCTTC
j_gene: TRBJ2-7; len: 12; v_gene: TRBV7-8; d_gene: -; abundance: -; CDR3aa: CASNHGGDEQYF; CDR3nt: TGTGCCAGCAACCATGGCGGGGACGAGCAGTACTTC
j_gene: TRBJ1-5; len: 15; v_gene: TRBV4-1; d_gene: -; abundance: -; CDR3aa: CASSPTGSGNQPQHF; CDR3nt: TGCGCCAGCAGCCCGACGGGGTCTGGAAATCAGCCCCAGCATTTT
j_gene: TRBJ1-2; len: 14; v_gene: TRBV2; d_gene: -; abundance: -; CDR3aa: CASSDTGLVNGYTF; CDR3nt: TGTGCCAGCAGTGATACGGGACTAGTAAATGGCTACACCTTC
j_gene: TRBJ2-2; len: 13; v_gene: TRBV5-6; d_gene: -; abundance: -; CDR3aa: CASSLSGTGELFF; CDR3nt: TGTGCCAGCAGCTTATCGGGAACCGGGGAGCTGTTTTTT
j_gene: TRBJ1-2; len: 16; v_gene: TRBV14; d_gene: -; abundance: once; CDR3aa: CASSQDLRGLGDGYTF; CDR3nt: TGTGCCAGCAGCCAAGATCTGAGGGGTCTAGGCGATGGCTACACCTTC
j_gene: TRBJ2-7; len: 14; v_gene: TRBV29-1; d_gene: TRBD2; abundance: -; CDR3aa: CSVEGTAGDYEQYF; CDR3nt: TGCAGCGTTGAAGGGACAGCGGGGGACTACGAGCAGTACTTC
j_gene: TRBJ2-7; len: 14; v_gene: TRBV4-1; d_gene: -; abundance: few; CDR3aa: CASSQALTGIEQYF; CDR3nt: TGCGCCAGCAGCCAAGCGTTAACAGGGATCGAGCAGTACTTC
j_gene: TRBJ2-7; len: 14; v_gene: TRBV5-1; d_gene: TRBD1; abundance: few; CDR3aa: CASTQGRGTYEQYF; CDR3nt: TGCGCCAGCACCCAGGGCAGGGGGACCTACGAGCAGTACTTC
j_gene: TRBJ2-3; len: 16; v_gene: TRBV5-6; d_gene: -; abundance: -; CDR3aa: CASSLSGGRDQDTQYF; CDR3nt: TGTGCCAGCAGCTTGTCTGGGGGGAGAGACCAAGATACGCAGTATTTT
j_gene: TRBJ1-2; len: 14; v_gene: TRBV5-6; d_gene: TRBD1; abundance: -; CDR3aa: CASSPGQGAYGYTF; CDR3nt: TGTGCCAGCAGCCCCGGACAGGGGGCCTATGGCTACACCTTC